This T cell receptor beta chain was identified in a study of tumor-infiltrating lymphocytes in primary liver carcinoma. Unsorted bulk tissue (roughly 18-32 mg) underwent RNA and DNA co-extraction. The study found over 90% viable tumor cells in every tumor sample. Study conclusions and caveats: Among the pair types, tumor region pairs showed more overlap than tumor-adjacent and tumor-blood pairs. Merely about 8-25% of top clones occurred in all five tumor regions.

Using a constant-region primer together with ProtoScript II reverse transcriptase, TCR beta cDNA was made from around 500 ng of total RNA. Slightly modified ARM-PCR with three nested multiplex PCR rounds yielded TCR beta libraries. Each of the first two PCR rounds ran roughly 9 cycles with TRBV1-TRBV30 forward and C-beta reverse primers. One entry per CDR3 protein results from TCRdb running MiXCR on the multiplex PCR reads. The sample carries tens of thousands of distinct CDR3 sequences, 72% recorded once. Comments on this clonotype: Its antigen is as yet unknown. This clone may be a read error of a much larger clone one base away.

The CDR3 runs 18 residues. The trim removed 5 bases at V and 8 bases at J, leaving 20 bases unmatched. Germline V CDR1 and CDR2: MGHRA, YSYEKL. Source material: liver tumor tissue from sampling region 1. Subset of the sample: tumor region T1, superior pole. The rearrangement links TRBV4-1 to TRBJ2-4; 8 bases agree with TRBD2. The receptor's source is a man between 40 and 49 years old with primary liver carcinoma and hepatitis B virus infection. CDR3 loop: CASSDFPGLVGAGDIQYF. Written as DNA, the CDR3 is TGCGCCAGCAGCGATTTTCCGGGACTAGTGGGAGCTGGGGACATTCAGTACTTC.